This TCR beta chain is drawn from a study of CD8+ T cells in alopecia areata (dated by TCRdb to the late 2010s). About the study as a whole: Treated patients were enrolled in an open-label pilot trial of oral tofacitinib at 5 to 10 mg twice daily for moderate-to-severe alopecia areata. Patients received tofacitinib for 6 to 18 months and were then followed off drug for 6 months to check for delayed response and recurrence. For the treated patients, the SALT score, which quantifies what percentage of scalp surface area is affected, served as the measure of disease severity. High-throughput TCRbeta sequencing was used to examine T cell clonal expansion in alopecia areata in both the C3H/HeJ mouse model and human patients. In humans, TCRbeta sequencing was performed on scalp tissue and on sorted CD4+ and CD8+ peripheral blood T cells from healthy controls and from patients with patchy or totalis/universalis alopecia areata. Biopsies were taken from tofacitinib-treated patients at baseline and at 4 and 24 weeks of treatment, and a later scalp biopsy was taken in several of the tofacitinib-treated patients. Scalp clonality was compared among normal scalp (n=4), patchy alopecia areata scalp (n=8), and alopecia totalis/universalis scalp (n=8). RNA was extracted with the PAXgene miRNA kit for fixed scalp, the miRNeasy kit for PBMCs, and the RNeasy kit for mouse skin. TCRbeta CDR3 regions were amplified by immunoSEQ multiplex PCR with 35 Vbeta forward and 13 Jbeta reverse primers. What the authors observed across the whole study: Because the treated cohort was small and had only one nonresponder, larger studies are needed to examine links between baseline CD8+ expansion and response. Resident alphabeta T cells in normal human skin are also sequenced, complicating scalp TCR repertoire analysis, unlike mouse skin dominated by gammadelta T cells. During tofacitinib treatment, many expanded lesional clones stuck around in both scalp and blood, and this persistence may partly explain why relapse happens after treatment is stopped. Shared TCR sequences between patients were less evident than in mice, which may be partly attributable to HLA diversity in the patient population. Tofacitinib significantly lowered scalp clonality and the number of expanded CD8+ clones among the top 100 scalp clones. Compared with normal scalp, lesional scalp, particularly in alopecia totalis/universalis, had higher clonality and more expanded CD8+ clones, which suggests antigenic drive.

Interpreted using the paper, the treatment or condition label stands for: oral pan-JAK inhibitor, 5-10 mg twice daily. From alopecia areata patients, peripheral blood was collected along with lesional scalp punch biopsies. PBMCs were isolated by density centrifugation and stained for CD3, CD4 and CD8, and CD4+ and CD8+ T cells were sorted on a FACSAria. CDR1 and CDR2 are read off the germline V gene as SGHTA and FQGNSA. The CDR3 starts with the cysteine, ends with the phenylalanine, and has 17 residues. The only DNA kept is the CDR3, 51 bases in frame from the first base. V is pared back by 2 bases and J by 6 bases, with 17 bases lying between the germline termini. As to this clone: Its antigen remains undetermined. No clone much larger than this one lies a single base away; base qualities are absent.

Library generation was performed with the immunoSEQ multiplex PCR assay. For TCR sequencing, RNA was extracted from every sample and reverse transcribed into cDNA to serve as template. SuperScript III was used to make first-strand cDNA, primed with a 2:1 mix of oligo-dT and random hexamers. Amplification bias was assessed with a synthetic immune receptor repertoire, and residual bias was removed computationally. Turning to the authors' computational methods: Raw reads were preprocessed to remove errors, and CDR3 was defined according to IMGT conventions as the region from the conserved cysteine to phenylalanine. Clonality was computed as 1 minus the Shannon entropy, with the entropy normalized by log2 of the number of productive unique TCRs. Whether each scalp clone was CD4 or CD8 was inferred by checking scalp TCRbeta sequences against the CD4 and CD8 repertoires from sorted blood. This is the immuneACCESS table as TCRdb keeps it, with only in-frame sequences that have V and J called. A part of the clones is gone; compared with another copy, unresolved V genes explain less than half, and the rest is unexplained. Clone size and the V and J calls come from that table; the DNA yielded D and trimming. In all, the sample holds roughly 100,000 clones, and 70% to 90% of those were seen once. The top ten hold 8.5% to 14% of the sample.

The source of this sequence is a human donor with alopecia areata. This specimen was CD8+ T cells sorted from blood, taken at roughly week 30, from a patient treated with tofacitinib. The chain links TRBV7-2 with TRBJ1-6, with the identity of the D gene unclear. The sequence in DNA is TGTGCCAGCAGCTTATATAATCGGGAAGAACGTAATTCACCCCTCCACTTT. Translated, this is CASSLYNREERNSPLHF.